A selection of T cell receptor beta chains follows, all from one sample in a study of T cell responses to AZD1222 COVID-19 vaccine. This table comes from immunoSEQ multiplex PCR, and its TCRdb copy is limited to in-frame clones, with some not included. The sample yields over 15,000 clones, roughly 90% seen once. Material: peripheral blood, obtained 28 days after the second AZD1222 dose. Receptor source: an adult who received the AZD1222 COVID-19 vaccine. Each CDR3 is given with its conserved first and last residue. The D gene is left open where the match is weak. Clone size is given for some rows only: seen once, a few or many times, or a class if the clone is expanded.

TGTGCCAGCAGTCCCTGGGCCCTAAACACTGAAGCTTTCTTT | CASSPWALNTEAFF | TRBV6-5 | - | few | TRBJ1-1
TGTGCCAGTAGTCCGACAGGGGTGAACGATCAGCCCCAGCATTTT | CASSPTGVNDQPQHF | TRBV19 | TRBD1 | - | TRBJ1-5
TGCGCCAGCAGCTTGGACGTGAAGTCACCCCTCCACTTT | CASSLDVKSPLHF | TRBV5-1 | - | - | TRBJ1-6
TGTGCCAGCAGCCCCAGGGGGGATCAGCCCCAGCATTTT | CASSPRGDQPQHF | TRBV3-1/TRBV3-2 | TRBD1 | - | TRBJ1-5
TGTGCCAGCAGCTATGGAGGGGGCTTTTCTGGAAACACCATATATTTT | CASSYGGGFSGNTIYF | TRBV11-2 | TRBD1 | - | TRBJ1-3
TGTGCCAGCAGCTTTGGACAGAACTATGGCTACACCTTC | CASSFGQNYGYTF | TRBV7-9 | - | - | TRBJ1-2
TGTGCCAGCAGCCCCCGAACGGGGAGAGTCAACACTGAAGCTTTCTTT | CASSPRTGRVNTEAFF | TRBV7-9 | - | - | TRBJ1-1
TGTGCCAGCAGCTTAAGTGGCGGGGGGGCCTACAATGAGCAGTTCTTC | CASSLSGGGAYNEQFF | TRBV7-6 | TRBD2 | - | TRBJ2-1
TGTGCCAGCAGTTACTTGCCTAGCGGGAGGGGACGCTACAATGAGCAGTTCTTC | CASSYLPSGRGRYNEQFF | TRBV6-2/TRBV6-3 | TRBD2 | - | TRBJ2-1
TGTGCCTGGGACGTCGCAGGGAACACTGAAGCTTTCTTT | CAWDVAGNTEAFF | TRBV30 | - | - | TRBJ1-1
TGTGCCAGCAGCCAAGTCGCCGGGGGATCACCCCTCCACTTT | CASSQVAGGSPLHF | TRBV28 | - | - | TRBJ1-6
TGTGCCGGGTCAACAGGGGAAAGGCTTGGCTACACCTTC | CAGSTGERLGYTF | TRBV7-8 | TRBD1 | - | TRBJ1-2
TGTGCCAGCAGTAGCCCGGGGGACCCTCTCTCTGGAAACACCATATATTTT | CASSSPGDPLSGNTIYF | TRBV27 | - | once | TRBJ1-3
TGTGCCAGCAGCTTAGGGACAGGGGGGGGTGAAAAACTGTTTTTT | CASSLGTGGGEKLFF | TRBV13 | TRBD1 | - | TRBJ1-4
TGTGCCAGCAGCTTCCCACTAGCGGGGCATCACGAGCAGTACTTC | CASSFPLAGHHEQYF | TRBV11-1 | TRBD2 | - | TRBJ2-7
TGTGCCATCAGTGATCGGGACAGGGATCAGCCCCAGCATTTT | CAISDRDRDQPQHF | TRBV10-3 | TRBD1 | - | TRBJ1-5
TGTGCCAGCAGTTACCGGGGGGACCCTAGCAATCAGCCCCAGCATTTT | CASSYRGDPSNQPQHF | TRBV6-2/TRBV6-3 | - | - | TRBJ1-5
TGTGCCAGCAGTCGGAAAACCGGCAGACAGACCTACGAGCAGTACTTC | CASSRKTGRQTYEQYF | TRBV6-2/TRBV6-3 | - | once | TRBJ2-7
TGTGCCAGCAGCCTATCCGGGGGGGGAGGATTCCTGAACACTGAAGCTTTCTTT | CASSLSGGGGFLNTEAFF | TRBV11-2 | - | - | TRBJ1-1
TGTGCCAGTAGTACGCAGGGGGGAGGGAACACTGAAGCTTTCTTT | CASSTQGGGNTEAFF | TRBV19 | TRBD1 | - | TRBJ1-1
TGTGCCAGTAGCCAAGGGACAGCAACTAATGAAAAACTGTTTTTT | CASSQGTATNEKLFF | TRBV19 | TRBD1 | - | TRBJ1-4
TGTGCCAGCAGCCCAGCAGAAGGGGGGTCCACAGATACGCAGTATTTT | CASSPAEGGSTDTQYF | TRBV9 | - | - | TRBJ2-3
TGTGCCAGTACCGTCGGGACAGCTAATTCACCCCTCCACTTT | CASTVGTANSPLHF | TRBV19 | TRBD1 | - | TRBJ1-6
TGTGCCAGCACTGATTCGGCATTAGGCGGACGCGAGCAGTACTTC | CASTDSALGGREQYF | TRBV2 | - | - | TRBJ2-7
TGCGCCAGCAGCTTAACAGGGGCCCAGTACAATGAGCAGTTCTTC | CASSLTGAQYNEQFF | TRBV5-1 | TRBD1 | - | TRBJ2-1
TGTGCAAGTCGCCCGCCGGGACTGGGAAACAATGAGCAGTTCTTC | CASRPPGLGNNEQFF | TRBV12-2 | - | - | TRBJ2-1
TGCGCCAGCAGCACCCGGGACAGGGGAACCGGGGAGCTGTTTTTT | CASSTRDRGTGELFF | TRBV5-1 | TRBD1 | once | TRBJ2-2
TGTGCCAGCAGTAGCGGGGGGCTCTCCTACGAGCAGTACTTC | CASSSGGLSYEQYF | TRBV6-5 | TRBD2 | - | TRBJ2-7
TGTGCCAGCAGCCCACTGCCCCAAACAAACCAAGAGACCCAGTACTTC | CASSPLPQTNQETQYF | TRBV5-6 | - | once | TRBJ2-5
TGTGCCAGCGTCCGGGAGACCTACAATGAGCAGTTCTTC | CASVRETYNEQFF | TRBV2 | - | - | TRBJ2-1
TGTGCCAGCAGCCTTCGGGACGCGGGGCAAAAACTGTTTTTT | CASSLRDAGQKLFF | TRBV3-1/TRBV3-2 | - | - | TRBJ1-4
TGTGCCAGCAGCTTGGGCCAGGGTGGCGAAAAACTGTTTTTT | CASSLGQGGEKLFF | TRBV7-9 | - | - | TRBJ1-4
TGTGCCAGCAGTTTAGCGGGAGGCTACGAGCAGTACTTC | CASSLAGGYEQYF | TRBV28 | TRBD2 | - | TRBJ2-7
TGCAGTGCTAGTGACAGGGATACAGATACGCAGTATTTT | CSASDRDTDTQYF | TRBV20-1 | TRBD1 | - | TRBJ2-3
TGTGCCAGCAGGGGACAGGGCTCTGAAGCTTTCTTT | CASRGQGSEAFF | TRBV2 | TRBD1 | - | TRBJ1-1
TGCAGCGTTGCCTCCCCGGGACAGGTCATGAACACTGAAGCTTTCTTT | CSVASPGQVMNTEAFF | TRBV29-1 | TRBD1 | - | TRBJ1-1
TGCGCCAGCAAAGAACAGCGTGAAGCTTTCTTT | CASKEQREAFF | TRBV5-1 | - | - | TRBJ1-1
TGCGCCAGCAGCCAAGTTAATCTAGGTTTCCAGGATTCACCCCTCCACTTT | CASSQVNLGFQDSPLHF | TRBV4-1 | - | - | TRBJ1-6
TGTGCCAGCCTGCAGGCAGGGGGATCCTACGAGCAGTACTTC | CASLQAGGSYEQYF | TRBV28 | TRBD1 | few | TRBJ2-7
TGTGCCAGTAGTACAACAGGGGACACTGAAGCTTTCTTT | CASSTTGDTEAFF | TRBV19 | TRBD1 | - | TRBJ1-1
TGTGCCAGCAGCGTAGAGGGGGGGCGGTCTCTTGAGCAGTTCTTC | CASSVEGGRSLEQFF | TRBV9 | - | once | TRBJ2-1
TGTGCCAGCAGCGCGATAGAGGGGGGACAGGGGGCAGACGGCTACACCTTC | CASSAIEGGQGADGYTF | TRBV7-6 | TRBD1 | - | TRBJ1-2
TGTGCCACCAGTTTGACAGGGTCAAGAGAGACCCAGTACTTC | CATSLTGSRETQYF | TRBV24-1 | TRBD1 | - | TRBJ2-5
TGTGCCAGCAGCCAAGCCCTGGACAGGGGGCGAAGATACACTGAAGCTTTCTTT | CASSQALDRGRRYTEAFF | TRBV14 | TRBD1 | - | TRBJ1-1
TGTGCCAGCAGCTTAGTCGGGACCCCCGATCAGCCCCAGCATTTT | CASSLVGTPDQPQHF | TRBV7-2 | - | once | TRBJ1-5
TGTGCCAGCAGCTTGGATCCTAGCAATCAGCCCCAGCATTTT | CASSLDPSNQPQHF | TRBV5-4 | - | - | TRBJ1-5
TGCGCCAGCAGCCAAGATATCCCTGGACAGTTCCGGCCGTATGGCTACACCTTC | CASSQDIPGQFRPYGYTF | TRBV4-1 | - | - | TRBJ1-2
TGTGCTAGCAGCTTAGCGGGAGGGTACGAGCAGTTCTTC | CASSLAGGYEQFF | TRBV7-7 | TRBD2 | - | TRBJ2-1
TGCGCCAGCAGCTTGGAGGGGGACGACACCGGGGAGCTGTTTTTT | CASSLEGDDTGELFF | TRBV5-1 | - | once | TRBJ2-2